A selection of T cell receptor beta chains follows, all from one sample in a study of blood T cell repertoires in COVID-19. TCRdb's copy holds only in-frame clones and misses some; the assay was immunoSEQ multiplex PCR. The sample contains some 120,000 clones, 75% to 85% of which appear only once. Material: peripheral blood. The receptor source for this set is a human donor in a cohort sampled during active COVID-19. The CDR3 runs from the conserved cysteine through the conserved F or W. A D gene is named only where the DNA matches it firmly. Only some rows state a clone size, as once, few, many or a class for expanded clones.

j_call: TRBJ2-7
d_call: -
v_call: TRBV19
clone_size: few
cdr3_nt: TGTGCCAGTAGTATAGGACCTCTAGCCGGCGAGCAGTACTTC
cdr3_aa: CASSIGPLAGEQYF

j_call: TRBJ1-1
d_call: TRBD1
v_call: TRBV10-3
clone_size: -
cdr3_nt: TGTGCCATCAGTGGGGGACAGGGGGTGACTGAAGCTTTCTTT
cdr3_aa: CAISGGQGVTEAFF

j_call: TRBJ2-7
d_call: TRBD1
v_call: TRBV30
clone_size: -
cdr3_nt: TGTGCCTGGAGTGCTACAGGGGCCTCCTACGAGCAGTACTTC
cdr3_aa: CAWSATGASYEQYF

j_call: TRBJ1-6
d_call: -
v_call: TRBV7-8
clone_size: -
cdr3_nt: TGTGCCAGCTGCGTTGGCTCCTTTAGCCAAGATTCACCCCTCCACTTT
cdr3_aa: CASCVGSFSQDSPLHF

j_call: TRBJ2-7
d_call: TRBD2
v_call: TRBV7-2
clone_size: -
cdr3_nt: TGTGCCAGCAGCCAATTTAGCGGGGGGACCCTCTACGAGCAGTACTTC
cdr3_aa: CASSQFSGGTLYEQYF

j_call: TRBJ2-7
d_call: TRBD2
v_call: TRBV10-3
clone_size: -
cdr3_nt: TGTGCCATCAGAGACACTAGCGGGGGGGCCCACGAGCAGTACTTC
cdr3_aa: CAIRDTSGGAHEQYF

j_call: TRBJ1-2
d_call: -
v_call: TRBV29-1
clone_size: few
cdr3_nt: TGCAGCGCCACACCAGGGTTTGACACCTTC
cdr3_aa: CSATPGFDTF

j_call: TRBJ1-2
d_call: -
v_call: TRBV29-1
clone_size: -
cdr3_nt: TGCAGCGTTGTAGGGGGAAAGGGACGGTTTAACTATGGCTACACCTTC
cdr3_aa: CSVVGGKGRFNYGYTF

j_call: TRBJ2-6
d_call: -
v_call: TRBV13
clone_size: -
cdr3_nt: TGTGCCAGCAGCTTATGGGGGCGCGGCTCTGGGGCCAACGTCCTGACTTTC
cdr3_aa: CASSLWGRGSGANVLTF

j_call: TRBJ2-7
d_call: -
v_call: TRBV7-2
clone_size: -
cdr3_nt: TGTGCCAGCAGCTTAGGGCTAGCGATGGAGCAGTACTTC
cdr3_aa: CASSLGLAMEQYF

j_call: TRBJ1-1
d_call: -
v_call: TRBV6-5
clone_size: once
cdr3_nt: TGTGCCAGCAGTTATACCACAGTATCGAACACTGAAGCTTTCTTT
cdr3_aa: CASSYTTVSNTEAFF

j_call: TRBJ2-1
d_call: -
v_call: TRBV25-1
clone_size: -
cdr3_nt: TGTGCCAGCAGTGCGGCAGGGGTGGGCTATGAGCAGTTCTTC
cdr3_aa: CASSAAGVGYEQFF

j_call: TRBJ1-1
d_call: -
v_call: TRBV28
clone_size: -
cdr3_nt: TGTGCCAGCAGTTTAGGGGGGACGGGTAACACTGAAGCTTTCTTT
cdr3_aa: CASSLGGTGNTEAFF

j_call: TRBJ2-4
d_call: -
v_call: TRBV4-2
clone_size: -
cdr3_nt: TGTGCCAGCAGCCAAGAAAGTTCAGGGGGAGGAAACATTCAGTACTTC
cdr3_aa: CASSQESSGGGNIQYF

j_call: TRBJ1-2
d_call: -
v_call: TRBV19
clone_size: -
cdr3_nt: TGTGCCAGTAGCTGGGCATCCTATGGCTACACCTTC
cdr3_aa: CASSWASYGYTF

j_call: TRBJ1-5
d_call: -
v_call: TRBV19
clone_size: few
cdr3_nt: TGTGCCAGTAGTGCGGGGGGCCATCAGCCCCAGCATTTT
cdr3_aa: CASSAGGHQPQHF

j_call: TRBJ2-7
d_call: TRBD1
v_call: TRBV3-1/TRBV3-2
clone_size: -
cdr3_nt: TGTGCCAGCAGCCAGTCGGGACAGGGTAGCTACGAGCAGTACTTC
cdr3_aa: CASSQSGQGSYEQYF

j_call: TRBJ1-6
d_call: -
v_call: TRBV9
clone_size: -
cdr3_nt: TGTGCCAGCAGCGTAGTAGTAGGGGGACGTAATTCACCCCTCCACTTT
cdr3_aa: CASSVVVGGRNSPLHF

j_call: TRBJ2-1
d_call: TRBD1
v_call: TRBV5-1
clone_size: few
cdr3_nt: TGCGCCAGCAGCTACGGGACAGTCAATGAGCAGTTCTTC
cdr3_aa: CASSYGTVNEQFF

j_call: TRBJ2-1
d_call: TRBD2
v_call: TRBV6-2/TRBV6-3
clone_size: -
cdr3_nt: TGTGCCAGCAGTGGGGCCGGGAGGAGAGGGTTCTTC
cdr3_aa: CASSGAGRRGFF

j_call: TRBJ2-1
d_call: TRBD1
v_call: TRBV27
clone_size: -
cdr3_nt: TGTGCCAGCAGACAGGGGGCGCATTTACGGCAGTTCTTC
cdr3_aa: CASRQGAHLRQFF

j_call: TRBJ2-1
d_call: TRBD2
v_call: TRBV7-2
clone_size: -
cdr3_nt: TGTGCCAGCAGCTTAGTACGCGGGGGTGTCTACAATGAGCAGTTCTTC
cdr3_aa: CASSLVRGGVYNEQFF

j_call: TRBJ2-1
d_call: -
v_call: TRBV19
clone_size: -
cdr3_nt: TGTGCCAGTAGTGCAGGCTACAATGAGCAGTTCTTC
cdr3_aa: CASSAGYNEQFF

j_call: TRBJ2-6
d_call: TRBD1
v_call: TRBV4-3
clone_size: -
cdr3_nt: TGCGCCAGCAGCCCCTTCTTAACAGGGGGAAAGAGTAGGGCCAACGTCCTGACTTTC
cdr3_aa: CASSPFLTGGKSRANVLTF

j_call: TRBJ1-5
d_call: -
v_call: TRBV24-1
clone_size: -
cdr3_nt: TGTGCCACCAGTGACGACGGGGGAGAGCCCCAGCATTTT
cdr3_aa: CATSDDGGEPQHF

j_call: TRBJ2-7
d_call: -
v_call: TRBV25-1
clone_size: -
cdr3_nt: TGTGCCACCTCAGTGGGGGGGCGCCGGGAGCAGTACTTC
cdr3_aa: CATSVGGRREQYF

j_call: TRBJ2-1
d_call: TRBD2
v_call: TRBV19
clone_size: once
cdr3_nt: TGTGCCAGTAGTATAGGTGGGGGGGCCTACAATGAGCAGTTCTTC
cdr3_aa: CASSIGGGAYNEQFF

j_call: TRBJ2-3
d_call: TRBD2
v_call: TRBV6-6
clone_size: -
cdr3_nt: TGTGCCAGCCAAAGGGCGGGGGGGCCATTAGATACGCAGTATTTT
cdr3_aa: CASQRAGGPLDTQYF

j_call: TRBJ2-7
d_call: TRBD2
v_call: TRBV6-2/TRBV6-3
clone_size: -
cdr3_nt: TGTGCCAGCAGTTCCTCCTCCGGGACTAGCTTTTACGAGCAGTACTTC
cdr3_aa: CASSSSSGTSFYEQYF

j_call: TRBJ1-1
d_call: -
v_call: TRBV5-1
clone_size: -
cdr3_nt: TGCGCCAGCAGCCTCCTGACAAAGATGAACACTGAAGCTTTCTTT
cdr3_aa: CASSLLTKMNTEAFF

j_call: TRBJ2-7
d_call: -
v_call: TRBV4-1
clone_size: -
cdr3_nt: TGCGCCAGCAGCCAAAACCCACAGTTTCCAGGTGATACCTACGAGCAGTACTTC
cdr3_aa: CASSQNPQFPGDTYEQYF

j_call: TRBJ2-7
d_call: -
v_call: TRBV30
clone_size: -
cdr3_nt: TGTGCCTGGGACAGCACCTACGAGCAGTACTTC
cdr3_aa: CAWDSTYEQYF

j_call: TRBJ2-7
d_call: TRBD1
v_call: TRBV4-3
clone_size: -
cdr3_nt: TGCGCCAGCAGCCAAGTCGGGACAGGAGACTACGAGCAGTACTTC
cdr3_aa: CASSQVGTGDYEQYF

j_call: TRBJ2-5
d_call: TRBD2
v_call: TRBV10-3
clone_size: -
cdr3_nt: TGTGCCATCAGATCCGGGACTAGCAGCCAAGAGACCCAGTACTTC
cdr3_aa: CAIRSGTSSQETQYF

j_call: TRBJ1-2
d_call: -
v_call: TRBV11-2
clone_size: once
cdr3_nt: TGTGCCAGCAGCTACCGGGATCGGGGAAGTTACTATGGCTACACCTTC
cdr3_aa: CASSYRDRGSYYGYTF

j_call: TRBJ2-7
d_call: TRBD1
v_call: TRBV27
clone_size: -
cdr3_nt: TGTGCCAGCAGCCCACGGGACAGGGGGCCGGGCGAGCAGTACTTC
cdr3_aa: CASSPRDRGPGEQYF

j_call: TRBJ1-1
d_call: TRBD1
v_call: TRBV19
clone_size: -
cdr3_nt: TGTGCCAGTAGTAACGACAGGGGGAATGGCTCTGAAGCTTTCTTT
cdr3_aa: CASSNDRGNGSEAFF

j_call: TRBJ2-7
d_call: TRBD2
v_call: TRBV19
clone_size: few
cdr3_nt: TGTGCCAGTAGTATGACGGTCAGCGGGGGCGAGCAGTACTTC
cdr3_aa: CASSMTVSGGEQYF

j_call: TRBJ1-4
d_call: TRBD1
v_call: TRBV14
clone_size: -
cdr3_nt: TGTGCCAGCAGCCCGACAGGGGACTACGAAAAACTGTTTTTT
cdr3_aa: CASSPTGDYEKLFF

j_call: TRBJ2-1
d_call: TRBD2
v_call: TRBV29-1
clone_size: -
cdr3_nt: TGCAGCGTTCGGCGTCTAGCGGGAGGACCTATAGGGGAGCAGTTCTTC
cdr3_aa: CSVRRLAGGPIGEQFF

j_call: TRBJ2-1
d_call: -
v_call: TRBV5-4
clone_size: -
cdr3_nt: TGTGCCAGCAGCCTTCGACGAGGTCTCAATGAGCAGTTCTTC
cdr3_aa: CASSLRRGLNEQFF

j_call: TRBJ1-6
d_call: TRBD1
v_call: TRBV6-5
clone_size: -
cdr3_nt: TGTGCCAGCAGTTACTTTCAGGGGGCGCGGTCCCTCCACTTT
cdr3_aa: CASSYFQGARSLHF

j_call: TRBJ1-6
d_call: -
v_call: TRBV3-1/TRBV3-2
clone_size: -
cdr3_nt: TGTGCCAGCAGCCAAGGTGGTTACAGCTCCTATAATTCACCCCTCCACTTT
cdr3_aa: CASSQGGYSSYNSPLHF

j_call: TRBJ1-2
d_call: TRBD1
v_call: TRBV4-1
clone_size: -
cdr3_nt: TGCGCCAGCAGCCAAGGGACAGGGGCCACTAACTATGGCTACACCTTC
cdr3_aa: CASSQGTGATNYGYTF

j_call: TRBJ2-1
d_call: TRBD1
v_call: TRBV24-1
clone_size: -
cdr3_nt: TGTGCCACCAGTGATCCAGGGAGTGGACAGGGTCGCAATGAGCAGTTCTTC
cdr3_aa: CATSDPGSGQGRNEQFF